Shown below are 8 T cell receptor beta chains from a single sample sequenced in a study of blood T cell repertoires in COVID-19. Assay used: immunoSEQ multiplex PCR; TCRdb lists only in-frame clones, some missing. The table has fewer than 90,000 clones, 70% to 90% seen once. Sequences were obtained from peripheral blood. The receptors stem from a man aged 25 to 45 with acute or convalescent COVID-19.

The chain uses TRBV19 and TRBJ2-7; 8 bases agree with TRBD2. Germline assignment: CDR1 LNHDA and CDR2 SQIVND (reference sequence). V was clipped by 4 bases and J by 3 bases; unmatched bases: 2. This CDR3 spans 13 amino acids. DNA of the CDR3: TGTGCCAGTAGTACTAGCGGGCTCTACGAGCAGTACTTC. It yields the protein CASSTSGLYEQYF.

The chain joins TRBV5-5 to TRBJ2-2, with D unclear. This CDR3 has 15 residues. V lost 2 bases and J lost 4, with 12 bases in between. Germline CDR1 is SGHKS and CDR2 is YYEKEE (reference sequence). This CDR3 reads CASSFGDSLTGELFF. DNA for the CDR3: TGTGCCAGCAGCTTCGGAGACTCTCTCACCGGGGAGCTGTTTTTT.

V usage is TRBV28 and J usage is TRBJ2-3, with TRBD2 identical over 8 bases. The CDR3 covers 14 residues. V trimming: 8 bases; J trimming: 9 bases; junction bases outside the gene matches: 13. The germline V gene encodes CDR1 MDHEN and CDR2 SYDVKM. CDR3 bases: TGTGCCAGCCAGAAACCCGGGACTAGTATAACGCAGTATTTT. This sequence encodes CASQKPGTSITQYF.

The chain links TRBV5-1 to TRBJ2-7; possible D gene TRBD1, 5 bases. V gave up 1 base and J gave up 0 bases, with 8 bases separating them. Germline V gives CDR1 SGHRS, CDR2 YFSETQ. This CDR3 region has 14 residues. The CDR3 DNA follows: TGCGCCAGCAGCTTGCGCGGACACTCCTACGAGCAGTACTTC. Its translation: CASSLRGHSYEQYF.

The chain is built from TRBV7-2 and TRBJ1-2; D may be TRBD1 (5 bases). The CDR3 has 16 residues. Germline CDR1 and CDR2: SGHTA and FQGNSA. Trimming left V 2 bases short and J 3 bases short, with 16 bases between. The CDR3 here is CASSLYDPRGDYGYTF. Here the CDR3 DNA reads TGTGCCAGCAGCTTATACGACCCTCGGGGGGACTATGGCTACACCTTC. The variable domain in full, with the rest retrieved from reference TRBV7-2 and TRBJ1-2, is GAGVSQSPSNKVTEKGKDVELRCDPISGHTALYWYRQSLGQGLEFLIYFQGNSAPDKSGLPSDRFSAERTGGSVSTLTIQRTQQEDSAVYLCASSLYDPRGDYGYTFGSGTRLTVV.

The chain employs TRBV11-2 and TRBJ1-3; 9 nucleotides align to TRBD1. V was pared by 5 bases and J by 4 bases, with 6 bases of the junction left unmatched. Germline CDR1 is SGHAT and CDR2 is FQNNGV. This CDR3 is built from 15 residues. The CDR3 protein is CASSRQTGGGNTIYF. CDR3 sequence (DNA): TGTGCCAGCAGCCGACAGACAGGGGGGGGAAACACCATATATTTT.

This clone was found a few times. The rearrangement links TRBV2 to TRBJ1-2; tentatively, D is TRBD1 (6 bases). Deletions cut 1 base from V and 2 bases from J, with 11 bases between. Germline loops: CDR1 SNHLY, CDR2 FYNNEI. The CDR3 length is 15 residues. CDR3 DNA: TGTGCCAGCAGTGAAGGCAGGGGATTGAACTATGGCTACACCTTC. Translation gives CASSEGRGLNYGYTF.

The chain joins TRBV27 to TRBJ2-1; TRBD2 agrees at 10 bases. CDR3 length: 15 amino acids. V was clipped by 6 bases and J by 4 bases; unmatched bases: 6. The germline V gene encodes CDR1 MNHEY and CDR2 SMNVEV (reference sequence). The CDR3 coding sequence is TGTGCCAGCAGCTGGGGACTAGCGAGTTACAATGAGCAGTTCTTC. Protein sequence: CASSWGLASYNEQFF.